Below, 4 T cell receptor beta chains from the same sample are listed, as sequenced in a study of CD8 T cells in Susac syndrome (dated by TCRdb to about 2019). Library construction relied on the immunoSEQ multiplex PCR assay. RNA was extracted using the RNeasy kit, and roughly 0.45 to 1 microgram was reverse transcribed with random hexamers. TCRdb reprocessing: public reads trimmed at Q25 with fastp, clones called with MiXCR, in-frame beta chains kept. Records with the same CDR3 protein are collapsed into one entry carrying the most frequent genes and DNA. The sample table shows some 100,000 distinct CDR3 sequences, and approximately 90% are seen once. The ten largest clones capture about 0.12% of the sample. Sequenced: CD8+ T cells from PBMCs. These receptors originate from a human donor in good health.

CDR3 amino acids: CASSLSDGSQETQYF. In DNA form, the CDR3 reads TGTGCCAGCAGCTTATCGGACGGGTCCCAAGAGACCCAGTACTTC. V and J are TRBV11-2 and TRBJ2-5; the D is unclear. This CDR3 is 15 amino acids long. The V and J ends lost 2 bases and 1 base respectively, with 11 bases between them. Germline values: CDR1 SGHAT, CDR2 FQNNGV.

This clonotype was found once. This sequence joins TRBV15 and TRBJ2-1; 8 nucleotides agree with TRBD1. This CDR3 has 14 amino acids. Per germline, CDR1 LNHNV and CDR2 YYDKDF (reference sequence). V lost 2 bases and J lost 5; bases outside the gene matches: 2. CDR3 in amino acids: CATSRRTGNNEQFF. The CDR3 DNA follows: TGTGCCACCAGCAGACGGACAGGGAACAATGAGCAGTTCTTC.

V and J are TRBV10-3 and TRBJ1-2; TRBD1 matches at 7 bases. J lost 8 bases, V lost 2 bases, and 5 bases had no gene match. Germline assignment: CDR1 ENHRY and CDR2 SYGVKD. The CDR3 has 13 residues. DNA for the CDR3: TGTGCCATCAGTGAGGACAGGGTAGAAGGCTACACCTTC. The encoded protein is CAISEDRVEGYTF.

A few counts support this clonotype. The chain recombines TRBV7-9 with TRBJ2-1; 10 nucleotides match TRBD2. This CDR3 is 15 amino acids long. V lost 7 bases and J lost 0; bases outside the gene matches: 3. Per the germline V gene, CDR1 is SEHNR and CDR2 is FQNEAQ (reference sequence). Here the CDR3 reads CASKLAGSSYNEQFF. In DNA, the CDR3 is TGTGCCAGCAAACTAGCGGGGAGCTCCTACAATGAGCAGTTCTTC.